The entry below gives a single T cell receptor beta chain sequence along with its context. The V gene's germline CDR1 is SGHKS and CDR2 YYEKEE (reference sequence). CDR3 length equals 14 residues. The V segment lost 1 base and the J segment 3 bases; nucleotides outside the gene matches: 2. The sample originates from a study of blood T cell repertoires in COVID-19. In the original workflow: Estimates of nucleated cell counts were drawn from the amplification of reference gene primers. Method: immunoSEQ multiplex PCR; TCRdb's copy keeps in-frame clones and lacks some. V and J calls and clone size come straight from that table; D and trimming were deduced from the DNA. The table shows approximately 50,000 clones, with about 91% occurring only once.

The J gene is TRBJ2-3, the V gene TRBV5-5; 7 bases match TRBD1. The clonotype originates from a man aged 45-60 years with active COVID-19. The sequencing input was peripheral blood. The CDR3 sequence: CASSLRDRTDTQYF. CDR3 DNA: TGTGCCAGCAGCTTGCGGGACAGAACAGATACGCAGTATTTT.